This entry lists 7 T cell receptor beta chains sequenced from one sample in a study of CD8 T cells in ankylosing spondylitis. Findings of the study overall: Seven or eight highly homologous variants formed a TCR beta motif that appeared characteristic of ankylosing spondylitis blood.

These receptors have no identified antigens. TCRdb analysed the 5' RACE reads with MiXCR anew, one entry per CDR3 protein. The sample includes about 460,000 distinct CDR3 sequences, 5.3% seen only once; the top ten take around 3.5%. Specimen: blood, either unsorted or a sorted T cell fraction (not recorded which). The receptors derive from a male donor with ankylosing spondylitis.

This clonotype showed up just a few times. The CDR3 DNA is TGTGCCAGCCAAGGGAGGTCCGGGGAGCTGTTTTTT. It specifies CASQGRSGELFF. The chain couples TRBV21-1 to TRBJ2-2; TRBD2, the table's D call, was not compared with the DNA. TRBV21-1 is marked as a pseudogene. The CDR3 sequence is 12 residues long.

The table lists this clonotype with many counts. This sequence joins TRBV11-2 and TRBJ2-7, with a tentative D call TRBD2 (5 bases). CDR1 is SGHAT and CDR2 is FQNNGV in the germline V gene. The CDR3 is 12 residues long. V lost 5 bases and J lost 10, with 15 bases in between. The DNA of the CDR3 is TGTGCCAGCAGCCACGAGGGCGGCCCCCAGTACTTC. It yields the protein CASSHEGGPQYF.

This clonotype turned up a few times. The chain has TRBV28 and TRBJ1-3, with 7 bases aligning to TRBD1. J gave up 0 bases and V 3 bases, and 5 bases lay outside the gene matches. Germline V gene data show CDR1 as MDHEN and CDR2 as SYDVKM. There are 16 residues in the CDR3. The DNA of the CDR3 is TGTGCCAGCAGTTTTCGGGGACAGACCTCTGGAAACACCATATATTTT. Translation: CASSFRGQTSGNTIYF.

The chain is built from TRBV28 and TRBJ1-2; 7 nucleotides line up with TRBD1. V gave up 6 bases and J gave up 3 bases; unmatched junction bases: 10. The CDR3 loop spans 15 amino acids. The germline V gene encodes CDR1 MDHEN and CDR2 SYDVKM. Here the CDR3 reads CASSQPQGVDYGYTF. The CDR3 DNA reads TGTGCCAGCAGCCAACCCCAGGGGGTCGACTATGGCTACACCTTC.

As for this clonotype: A read error is possible here, since a much larger clone lies one base away. The V call is TRBV12-3 or TRBV12-4, the J call TRBJ1-2, with D possibly being TRBD1 (6 bases). CDR3 size: 15 residues. The DNA of the CDR3 is TGTGGCAGCATAATTTGGGGGGCTAGGAACTATGGCTACACCTTC. This gives the protein CGSIIWGARNYGYTF.

This clonotype appeared many times. This chain uses TRBV29-1 with TRBJ2-1; D might be TRBD2 (6 bases). The CDR3 is made up of 12 amino acids. V shed 4 bases and J shed 15 bases, with 19 bases lying between them. The germline CDR1 and CDR2 sequences are SQVTM and ANQGSEA. This CDR3 reads CSVGFTGLHSFF. The DNA of the CDR3 is TGCAGCGTTGGGTTTACGGGACTGCATTCGTTCTTC.

This clonotype has at least ten counts. The CDR3 region is CASQAGTKDSPLHF. In DNA, the CDR3 is TGTGCCAGCCAAGCCGGGACGAAGGATTCACCCCTCCACTTT. The genes are TRBV5-5 and TRBJ1-6; tentative D call: TRBD1 (5 bases). Germline lookup yields CDR1 SGHKS and CDR2 YYEKEE (reference sequence). Trimming took off 7 bases at V and 8 bases at J, with 16 bases between the two ends. This CDR3 has 14 residues.